This record looks at one T cell receptor beta chain sequence and its context. Antigen: not known. This clone may be a read error of a much larger clone one base away. Unique molecular identifiers tagged the TCR beta cDNA libraries. Starting from around 0.96 to 9.9 million T cells, the study yielded 500,000 or so cDNA molecules. TCRdb reprocessed the PCR reads via MiXCR and lists one record per CDR3 protein. The sample lists roughly 200,000 distinct CDR3 sequences; over 25% were seen once. This sample was taken from a study of post-analysis software for immune sequencing data. Study-wide background: The cohort encompassed relapsing-remitting, secondary progressive and progressive-relapsing multiple sclerosis disease courses. The study's findings and limits: F measure showed strong co-clustering of same-batch samples. There were about 5 TRBV segments more frequent in patients than controls, and TRBV5-6, TRBV5-1 and TRBV20-1 were among them. Controls had significantly higher normalized Chao1 diversity than multiple sclerosis patients.

The CDR3 has 16 amino acids. Trimming removed 8 bases from V and 7 bases from J, with 27 bases in between. CDR1 and CDR2 from the germline V gene are MNHNS and SASEGT. J is TRBJ2-7 and V is TRBV6-1; D possibly corresponds to TRBD2 (5 bases). Sequencing used blood. The TCR comes from a girl aged 2-17 years with multiple sclerosis. DNA of the CDR3: TGTGCCAGCTGGGGTGATTGGGAGAGCTCCTACAATGAGCAGTACTTC. It specifies CASWGDWESSYNEQYF.